Shown below are 11 T cell receptor beta chains from a single sample sequenced in a study of T cells in tumors after PD-1 blockade. Repertoires were generated with immunoSEQ multiplex PCR, while TCRdb's copy carries only in-frame clones and drops some. The repertoire holds roughly 48,000 clones, with about 85% as singletons. This material consisted of PBMCs, taken before anti-PD-1 treatment. The source is a human donor with basal cell carcinoma.

The J gene is TRBJ2-7, the V gene TRBV14; 9 nucleotides align to TRBD2. CDR1 and CDR2 from the germline V gene are SGHDN and FVKESK. The CDR3 has 16 residues. V dropped 1 base and J dropped 3; count of bases not matched to a gene: 7. CDR3 protein: CASSQVSSGEFYEQYF. The DNA for the CDR3 is TGTGCCAGCAGCCAAGTTTCTAGCGGGGAATTCTACGAGCAGTACTTC.

This clone was found a few times. The chain links TRBV6-6 to TRBJ1-2; D not certain. The V gene lost 7 bases and the J gene lost 3 bases, with 12 bases spanning the gap. Germline V CDR1 and CDR2: MNHNY, SVGAGI (reference sequence). CDR3 length: 13 amino acids. CDR3 protein: CASTNGAHYGYTF. The DNA for the CDR3 is TGTGCCAGCACCAATGGCGCGCACTATGGCTACACCTTC.

J is TRBJ2-7 and V is TRBV6-4; no clear D. Germline CDR1 and CDR2: MRHNA and SNTAGT. Trimming took off 2 bases at V and 6 bases at J, with 11 bases between the two ends. This CDR3 has 13 residues. CDR3 DNA sequence: TGTGCCAGCAGTGACGGCAGGAGTCCCGAGCAGTACTTC. The encoded protein is CASSDGRSPEQYF.

The V and J genes are TRBV7-9 and TRBJ2-5; no firm D call. The V gene lost 1 base and the J gene lost 3 bases, with 9 bases spanning the gap. Germline assignment: CDR1 SEHNR and CDR2 FQNEAQ (reference sequence). The CDR3 runs 14 residues. CDR3 sequence reads: CASSLGPRKETQYF. Here the CDR3 DNA reads TGTGCCAGCAGCTTAGGGCCTAGGAAAGAGACCCAGTACTTC.

The V call is TRBV27, the J call TRBJ2-7; 7 nucleotides match TRBD1. CDR3 length: 14 residues. V shed 2 bases and J 7 bases; nucleotides not matched to a gene: 8. Germline CDR1 is MNHEY and CDR2 is SMNVEV (reference sequence). Here the CDR3 DNA reads TGTGCCAGCAGTTTACGAGGGGGCGCAGGGGAGCAGTACTTC. This sequence encodes CASSLRGGAGEQYF.

The rearrangement joins TRBV5-5 to TRBJ2-7; tentative D call: TRBD2 (5 bases). This CDR3 has 14 amino acids. The germline V and J ends were trimmed by 2 bases and 2 bases, with 11 bases remaining between them. Germline CDR1 is SGHKS and CDR2 is YYEKEE (reference sequence). The CDR3 spells CASSLTGVTYEQYF. CDR3 sequence (DNA): TGTGCCAGCAGCTTAACCGGGGTAACCTACGAGCAGTACTTC.

The chain employs TRBV27 and TRBJ2-1; TRBD2 matches 9 bases. With 1 base clipped from V and 4 bases from J, the junction kept 2 bases outside the gene matches. The germline gives CDR1 MNHEY, CDR2 SMNVEV (reference sequence). CDR3 size: 15 residues. DNA of the CDR3: TGTGCCAGCAGTTTATGGAGCGGGGGGTACAATGAGCAGTTCTTC. Protein: CASSLWSGGYNEQFF.

Only one count was recorded for this clone. V gene TRBV3-1 (or the pseudogene TRBV3-2) combines with J gene TRBJ1-2; 10 bases line up with TRBD1. The V segment lost 6 bases and the J segment 7 bases; nucleotides outside the gene matches: 11. The CDR3 is 15 amino acids. Germline V CDR1 and CDR2: LGHDT, YNNKEL (reference sequence). The CDR3, as DNA: TGTGCCAGCAGTCATACCACGGGACAGGGGACTGGCTACACCTTC. It is translated as CASSHTTGQGTGYTF.

This clone was counted a single time. V and J are TRBV7-9 and TRBJ2-5; D possibly corresponds to TRBD1 (5 bases). Germline lookup yields CDR1 SEHNR and CDR2 FQNEAQ (reference sequence). The length of the CDR3 is 13 residues. Trimming took off 2 bases at V and 5 bases at J, with 9 bases between the two ends. CDR3 coding DNA: TGTGCCAGCAGCTTACCAGGGTGGGAGACCCAGTACTTC. Translation: CASSLPGWETQYF.

The V and J genes are TRBV25-1 and TRBJ1-6; D gene unclear. Per germline, CDR1 MGHDK and CDR2 SYGVNS. With 2 bases removed from V and 9 bases from J, the gap between germline ends came to 8 bases. The CDR3 sequence is 13 residues long. The CDR3 loop is CASSERGFSPLHF. DNA of the CDR3: TGTGCCAGCAGTGAACGGGGTTTTTCACCCCTCCACTTT.

The chain couples TRBV12-3 or TRBV12-4 to TRBJ1-5; no reliable D call. Trimming pared 7 bases from V and 3 bases from J, leaving 7 bases between. The CDR3 loop spans 12 amino acids. CDR3 DNA: TGTGCCAGCAACTCACCCAATCAGCCCCAGCATTTT. It translates to CASNSPNQPQHF.